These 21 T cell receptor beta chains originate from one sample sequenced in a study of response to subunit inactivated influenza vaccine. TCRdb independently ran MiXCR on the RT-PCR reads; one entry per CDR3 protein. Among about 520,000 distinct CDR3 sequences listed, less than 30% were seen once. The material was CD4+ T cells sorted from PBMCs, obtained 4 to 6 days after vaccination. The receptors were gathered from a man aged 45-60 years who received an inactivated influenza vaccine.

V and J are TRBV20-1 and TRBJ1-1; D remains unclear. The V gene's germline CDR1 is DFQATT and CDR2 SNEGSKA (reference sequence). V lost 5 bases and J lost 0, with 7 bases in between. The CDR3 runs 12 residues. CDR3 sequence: CSAYRLNTEAFF. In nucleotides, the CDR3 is TGCAGTGCTTACCGGCTGAACACTGAAGCTTTCTTT.

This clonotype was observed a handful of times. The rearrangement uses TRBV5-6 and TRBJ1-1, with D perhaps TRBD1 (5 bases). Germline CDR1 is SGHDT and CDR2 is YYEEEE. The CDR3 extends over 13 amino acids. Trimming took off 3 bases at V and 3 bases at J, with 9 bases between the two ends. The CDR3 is CASSWGGDTEAFF. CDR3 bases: TGTGCCAGCAGCTGGGGAGGGGACACTGAAGCTTTCTTT.

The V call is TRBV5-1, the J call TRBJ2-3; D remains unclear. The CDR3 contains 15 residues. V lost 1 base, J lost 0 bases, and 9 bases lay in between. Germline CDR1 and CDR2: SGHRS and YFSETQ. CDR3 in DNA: TGCGCCAGCAGCTTGTCCAGCGTGAGCACAGATACGCAGTATTTT. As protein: CASSLSSVSTDTQYF.

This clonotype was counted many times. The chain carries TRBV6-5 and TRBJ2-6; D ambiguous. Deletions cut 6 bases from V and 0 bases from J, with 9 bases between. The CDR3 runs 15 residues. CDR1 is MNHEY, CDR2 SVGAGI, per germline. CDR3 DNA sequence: TGTGCCAGCAGCTACGACAACTCTGGGGCCAACGTCCTGACTTTC. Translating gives CASSYDNSGANVLTF.

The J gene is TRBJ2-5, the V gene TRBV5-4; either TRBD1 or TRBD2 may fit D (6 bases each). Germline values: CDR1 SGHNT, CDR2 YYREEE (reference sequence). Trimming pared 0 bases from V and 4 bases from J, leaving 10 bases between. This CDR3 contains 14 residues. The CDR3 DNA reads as TGTGCCAGCAGCTTGGTGGGGGGCGTAGAGACCCAGTACTTC. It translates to CASSLVGGVETQYF.

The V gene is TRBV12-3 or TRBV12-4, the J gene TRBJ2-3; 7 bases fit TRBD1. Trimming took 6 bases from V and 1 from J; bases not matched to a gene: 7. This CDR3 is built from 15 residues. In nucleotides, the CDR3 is TGTGCCAGCAGGACACAGGGGACCCGCACAGATACGCAGTATTTT. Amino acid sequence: CASRTQGTRTDTQYF.

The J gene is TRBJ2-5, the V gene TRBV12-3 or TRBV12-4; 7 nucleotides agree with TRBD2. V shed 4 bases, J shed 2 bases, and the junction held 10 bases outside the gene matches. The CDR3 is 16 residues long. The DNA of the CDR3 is TGTGCCAGCAGTTCCCTCACGACTAGCAGTCAAGAGACCCAGTACTTC. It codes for CASSSLTTSSQETQYF.

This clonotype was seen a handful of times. The CDR3 spells CASSRAGMNTEAFF. The CDR3, as DNA: TGTGCCAGCAGCCGCGCTGGGATGAACACTGAAGCTTTCTTT. This chain uses TRBV3-1 with TRBJ1-1; no reliable D call. Trimming removed 4 bases at V and 0 bases at J, with 9 bases between. Germline V gene data show CDR1 as LGHDT and CDR2 as YNNKEL (reference sequence). CDR3 length: 14 residues.

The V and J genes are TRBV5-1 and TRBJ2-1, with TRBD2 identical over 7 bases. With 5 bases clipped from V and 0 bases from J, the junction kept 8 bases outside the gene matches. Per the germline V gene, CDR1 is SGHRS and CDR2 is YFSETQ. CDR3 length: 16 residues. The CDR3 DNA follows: TGCGCCAGCAGACCACTAGCGCCTAGCTCCTACAATGAGCAGTTCTTC. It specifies CASRPLAPSSYNEQFF.

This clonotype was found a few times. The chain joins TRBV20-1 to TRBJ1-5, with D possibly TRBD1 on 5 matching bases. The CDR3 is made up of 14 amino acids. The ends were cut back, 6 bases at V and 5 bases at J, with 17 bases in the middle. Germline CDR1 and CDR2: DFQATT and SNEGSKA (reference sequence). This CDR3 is CSAGKLQVYQPQHF. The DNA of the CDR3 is TGCAGTGCGGGAAAACTACAGGTGTATCAGCCCCAGCATTTT.

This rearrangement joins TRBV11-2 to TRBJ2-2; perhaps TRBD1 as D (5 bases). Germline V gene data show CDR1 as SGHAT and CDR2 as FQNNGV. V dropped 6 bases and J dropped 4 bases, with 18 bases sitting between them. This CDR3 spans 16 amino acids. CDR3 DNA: TGTGCCAGCAGGGCCCAAGGGGCGAGGAGCACCGGGGAGCTGTTTTTT. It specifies CASRAQGARSTGELFF. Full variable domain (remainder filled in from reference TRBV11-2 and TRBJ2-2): EAGVAQSPRYKIIEKRQSVAFWCNPISGHATLYWYQQILGQGPKLLIQFQNNGVVDDSQLPKDRFSAERLKGVDSTLKIQPAKLEDSAVYLCASRAQGARSTGELFFGEGSRLTVL.

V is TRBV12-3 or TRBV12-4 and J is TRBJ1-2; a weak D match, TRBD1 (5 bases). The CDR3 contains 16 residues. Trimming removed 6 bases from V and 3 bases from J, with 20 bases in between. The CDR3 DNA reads TGTGCCAGCAGACCGGGACGGCGGGCCCCTTACTATGGCTACACCTTC. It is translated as CASRPGRRAPYYGYTF.

The CDR3 DNA is TGTGCCAGCAGTCGTACAGGGTACGAGACCCAGTACTTC. Translation: CASSRTGYETQYF. The gene calls are TRBV6-1 and TRBJ2-5; perhaps TRBD1 as D (6 bases). The CDR3 length is 13 residues. Looked up from germline, CDR1 is MNHNS and CDR2 is SASEGT. V lost 5 bases, J lost 5 bases, and 12 bases lay in between.

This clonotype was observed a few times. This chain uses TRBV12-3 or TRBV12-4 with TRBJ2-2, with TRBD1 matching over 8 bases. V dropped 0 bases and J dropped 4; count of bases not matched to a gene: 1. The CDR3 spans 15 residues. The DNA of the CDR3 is TGTGCCAGCAGTTTAGCGACAGGGGTCACCGGGGAGCTGTTTTTT. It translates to CASSLATGVTGELFF.

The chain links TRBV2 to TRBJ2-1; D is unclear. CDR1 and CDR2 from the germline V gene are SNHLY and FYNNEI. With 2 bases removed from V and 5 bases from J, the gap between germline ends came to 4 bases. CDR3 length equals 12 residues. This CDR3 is CASSEIHNEQFF. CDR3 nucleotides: TGTGCCAGCAGTGAAATTCACAATGAGCAGTTCTTC. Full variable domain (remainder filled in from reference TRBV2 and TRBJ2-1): EPEVTQTPSHQVTQMGQEVILRCVPISNHLYFYWYRQILGQKVEFLVSFYNNEISEKSEIFDDQFSVERPDGSNFTLKIRSTKLEDSAMYFCASSEIHNEQFFGPGTRLTVL.

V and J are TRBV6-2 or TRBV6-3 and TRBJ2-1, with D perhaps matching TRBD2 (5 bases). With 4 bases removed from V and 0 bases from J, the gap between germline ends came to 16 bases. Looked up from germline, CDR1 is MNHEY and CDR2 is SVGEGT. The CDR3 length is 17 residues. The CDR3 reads CASSSERTGSSYNEQFF. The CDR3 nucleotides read TGTGCCAGCAGTTCCGAGAGAACGGGGAGCTCCTACAATGAGCAGTTCTTC.

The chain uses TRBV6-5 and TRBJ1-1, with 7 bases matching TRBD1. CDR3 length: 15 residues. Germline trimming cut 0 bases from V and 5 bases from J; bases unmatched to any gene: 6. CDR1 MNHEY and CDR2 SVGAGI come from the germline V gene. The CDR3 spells CASSYSRQGWTEAFF. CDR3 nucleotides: TGTGCCAGCAGTTACTCTAGACAGGGTTGGACTGAAGCTTTCTTT.

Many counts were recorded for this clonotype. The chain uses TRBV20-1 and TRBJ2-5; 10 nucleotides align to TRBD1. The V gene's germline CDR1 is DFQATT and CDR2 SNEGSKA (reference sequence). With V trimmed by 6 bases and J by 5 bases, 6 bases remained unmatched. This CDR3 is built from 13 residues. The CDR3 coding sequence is TGCAGTGCGACCGGGACAGGGGAGGAGACCCAGTACTTC. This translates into CSATGTGEETQYF.

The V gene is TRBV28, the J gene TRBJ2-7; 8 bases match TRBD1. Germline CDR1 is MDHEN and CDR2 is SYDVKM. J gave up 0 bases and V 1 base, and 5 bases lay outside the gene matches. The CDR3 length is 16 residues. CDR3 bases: TGTGCCAGCAGTTTATATCCGGACAGGGACTCCTACGAGCAGTACTTC. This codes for CASSLYPDRDSYEQYF.

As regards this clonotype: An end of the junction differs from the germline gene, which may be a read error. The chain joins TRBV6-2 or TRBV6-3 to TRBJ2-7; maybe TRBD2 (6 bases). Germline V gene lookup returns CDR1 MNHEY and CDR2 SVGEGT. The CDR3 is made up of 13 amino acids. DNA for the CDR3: TGTGCCAGCACCCTGGACGGGAGCTACGCGCAGTACTTC. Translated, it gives CASTLDGSYAQYF.

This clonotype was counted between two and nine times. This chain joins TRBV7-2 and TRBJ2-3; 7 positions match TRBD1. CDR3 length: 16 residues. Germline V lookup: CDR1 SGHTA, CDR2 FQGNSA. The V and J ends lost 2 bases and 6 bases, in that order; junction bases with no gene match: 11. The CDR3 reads CASSLILGQTGDTQYF. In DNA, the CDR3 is TGTGCCAGCAGCTTAATATTGGGACAGACGGGTGATACGCAGTATTTT.